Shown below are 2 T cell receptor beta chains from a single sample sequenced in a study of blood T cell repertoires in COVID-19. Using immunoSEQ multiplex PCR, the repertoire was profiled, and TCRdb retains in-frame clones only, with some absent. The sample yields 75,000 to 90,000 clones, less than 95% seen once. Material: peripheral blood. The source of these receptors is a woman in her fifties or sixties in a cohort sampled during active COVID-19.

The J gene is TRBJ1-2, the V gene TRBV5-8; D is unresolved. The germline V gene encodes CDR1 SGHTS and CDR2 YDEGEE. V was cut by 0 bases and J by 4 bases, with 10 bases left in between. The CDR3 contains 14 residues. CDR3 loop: CASSLGGSTYGYTF. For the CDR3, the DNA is TGTGCCAGCAGCTTGGGTGGCTCAACCTATGGCTACACCTTC.

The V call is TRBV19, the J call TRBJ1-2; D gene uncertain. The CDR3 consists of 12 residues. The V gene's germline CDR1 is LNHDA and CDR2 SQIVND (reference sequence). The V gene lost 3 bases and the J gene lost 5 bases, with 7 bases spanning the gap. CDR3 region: CASSIEAYGYTF. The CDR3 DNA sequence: TGTGCCAGTAGTATTGAGGCGTATGGCTACACCTTC.